A selection of T cell receptor beta chains follows, all from one sample in a study of blood T cell repertoires in COVID-19. Data came from immunoSEQ multiplex PCR; TCRdb stores just in-frame clones and leaves some out. The repertoire holds approximately 180,000 clones, with 60% to 80% as singletons. The sequencing sample was made of peripheral blood. The receptors come from a woman in her sixties or seventies with acute or convalescent COVID-19. CDR3s include the opening cysteine and the closing phenylalanine or tryptophan. Fields, in order: J gene, V gene, clone size, D gene, CDR3 protein, CDR3 DNA. D genes are given only for firm matches. Clone sizes are given selectively: once, few, many, or a class where the clone is expanded.

J: TRBJ2-3
V: TRBV2
size: .
D: TRBD2
CDR3: CASSEARGSTDTQYF
DNA: TGTGCCAGCAGTGAAGCGCGGGGGAGCACAGATACGCAGTATTTT

J: TRBJ2-2
V: TRBV19
size: .
D: .
CDR3: CATQIWRAAKAGELFF
DNA: TGTGCCACCCAAATCTGGCGGGCGGCAAAGGCCGGGGAGCTGTTTTTT

J: TRBJ2-2
V: TRBV24-1
size: .
D: .
CDR3: CATSDLLAGTNTGELFF
DNA: TGTGCCACCAGTGATTTACTGGCAGGCACGAACACCGGGGAGCTGTTTTTT

J: TRBJ2-2
V: TRBV9
size: .
D: TRBD2
CDR3: CASSVDLAGAGTGELFF
DNA: TGTGCCAGCAGCGTAGATCTAGCGGGAGCGGGCACCGGGGAGCTGTTTTTT

J: TRBJ2-1
V: TRBV19
size: once
D: .
CDR3: CASSIIAGLYNEQFF
DNA: TGTGCCAGTAGTATCATCGCGGGACTTTACAATGAGCAGTTCTTC

J: TRBJ2-2
V: TRBV18
size: .
D: TRBD2
CDR3: CASSPGLAGGELFF
DNA: TGTGCCAGCTCACCGGGACTAGCTGGCGGGGAGCTGTTTTTT

J: TRBJ1-2
V: TRBV3-1/TRBV3-2
size: .
D: TRBD1
CDR3: CASSFQGAYGYTF
DNA: TGTGCCAGCAGCTTCCAGGGGGCCTATGGCTACACCTTC

J: TRBJ1-2
V: TRBV3-1/TRBV3-2
size: .
D: TRBD1
CDR3: CASSPGTDYGYTF
DNA: TGTGCCAGCAGCCCCGGGACAGACTATGGCTACACCTTC

J: TRBJ2-2
V: TRBV5-5
size: .
D: .
CDR3: CASSLVQGIGELFF
DNA: TGTGCCAGCAGCTTGGTGCAGGGCATCGGGGAGCTGTTTTTT

J: TRBJ2-1
V: TRBV7-2
size: .
D: TRBD2
CDR3: CASSASFSGRSHEQFF
DNA: TGTGCCAGCAGCGCATCATTTAGCGGGAGGTCTCATGAGCAGTTCTTC

J: TRBJ2-7
V: TRBV6-5
size: .
D: TRBD1
CDR3: CASRPGQGFSQYF
DNA: TGTGCCAGCAGGCCGGGACAGGGGTTCTCGCAGTACTTC

J: TRBJ1-5
V: TRBV19
size: .
D: TRBD1
CDR3: CASRRQGRDNQPQHF
DNA: TGTGCCAGTAGAAGACAGGGAAGAGACAATCAGCCCCAGCATTTT

J: TRBJ2-7
V: TRBV28
size: .
D: .
CDR3: CASRGSRTENNEQYF
DNA: TGTGCCAGCAGGGGGTCGCGGACAGAGAACAACGAGCAGTACTTC

J: TRBJ2-1
V: TRBV7-9
size: .
D: .
CDR3: CASSPLSGRNEQFF
DNA: TGTGCCAGCAGCCCCCTAAGCGGTCGGAATGAGCAGTTCTTC

J: TRBJ2-3
V: TRBV9
size: .
D: TRBD2
CDR3: CASSPSGRALNTQYF
DNA: TGTGCCAGCAGCCCTAGCGGGAGGGCCTTAAATACGCAGTATTTT

J: TRBJ2-5
V: TRBV4-1
size: .
D: .
CDR3: CASSPGNPPRETQYF
DNA: TGCGCCAGCAGCCCAGGGAACCCCCCTCGGGAGACCCAGTACTTC

J: TRBJ2-7
V: TRBV6-5
size: few
D: .
CDR3: CASSLDSPPSYEQYF
DNA: TGTGCCAGCAGTCTAGACAGTCCCCCGTCCTACGAGCAGTACTTC

J: TRBJ2-5
V: TRBV25-1
size: .
D: TRBD2
CDR3: CASSELRAGLQETQYF
DNA: TGTGCCAGCAGTGAATTGCGAGCGGGACTCCAGGAGACCCAGTACTTC

J: TRBJ2-5
V: TRBV9
size: .
D: TRBD2
CDR3: CASSAGLAGGGTQYF
DNA: TGTGCCAGCAGCGCGGGACTAGCGGGCGGTGGGACCCAGTACTTC

J: TRBJ1-2
V: TRBV19
size: .
D: .
CDR3: CASSIGPVGGYTF
DNA: TGCGCCAGTAGTATCGGTCCAGTGGGCGGCTACACCTTC

J: TRBJ2-1
V: TRBV24-1
size: .
D: .
CDR3: CATSDRGLLDNEQFF
DNA: TGTGCCACCAGTGACCGGGGACTCCTTGACAATGAGCAGTTCTTC

J: TRBJ1-6
V: TRBV19
size: few
D: TRBD1
CDR3: CASSITNQQGNSPLHF
DNA: TGTGCCAGTAGTATCACCAATCAACAGGGGAATTCACCCCTCCACTTT

J: TRBJ1-2
V: TRBV18
size: few
D: .
CDR3: CASSPSGVGYTF
DNA: TGTGCCAGCTCACCATCAGGGGTCGGCTACACCTTC

J: TRBJ2-1
V: TRBV5-1
size: once
D: TRBD2
CDR3: CASRAAGQREQFF
DNA: TGCGCCAGCAGAGCAGCGGGGCAGCGGGAGCAGTTCTTC

J: TRBJ1-2
V: TRBV5-1
size: .
D: .
CDR3: CASSLAPASYGYTF
DNA: TGCGCCAGCAGCTTGGCCCCAGCGAGCTATGGCTACACCTTC

J: TRBJ1-6
V: TRBV4-2
size: few
D: TRBD1
CDR3: CASSQEAGQGGSSPLHF
DNA: TGTGCCAGCAGCCAAGAAGCGGGACAGGGTGGATCATCACCCCTCCACTTT